This TCR beta chain stems from a study of cytomegalovirus exposure and HLA in healthy donors. Study-level findings and limits: TCR beta sequences reportedly predicted most subjects' HLA-A and HLA-B alleles accurately. The authors later found HLA-associated TCR beta chains more clonally expanded than equally common others. The study labeled 164 TCR beta chains cytomegalovirus-associated.

A word on this clone: The antigen remains unidentified.

Donors in the study were healthy people who gave bone marrow. V was shortened by 3 bases and J by 2 bases, with 14 bases between the two germline ends. CDR1 SGDLS and CDR2 YYNGEE come from the germline V gene. CDR3 length: 16 residues. PCR used 60 Vbeta primers and 13 Jbeta primers. Sequenced by immunoSEQ multiplex PCR; TCRdb stores in-frame clones only, minus some. The repertoire holds about 130,000 clones, with around 74% as singletons. V is TRBV9 and J is TRBJ2-2; D is perhaps TRBD2 (7 bases). The sequence derives from a woman between 50 and 59 years old in good health and CMV-seropositive. The sample comprised PBMCs. The CDR3: CASSDRGGLNTGELFF. The DNA of the CDR3 is TGTGCCAGCAGCGATCGAGGGGGACTAAACACCGGGGAGCTGTTTTTT.